Below, one T cell receptor beta chain is given with its context. This specimen comes from a study of prognosis after radiotherapy for stage I lung cancer. About the research overall: Patients received 3 to 5 SBRT fractions with a biologically effective dose of at least 100 Gy. After radiotherapy, distant metastases appeared in a handful of patients at a median of 7 months, and 15 patients showed no significant progression.

The TCR beta CDR3 region was amplified from genomic DNA, with two rounds of multiplex PCR being used for the amplification. The use of primers specific to each TRBV and TRBJ gene characterized first-round PCR. TCRdb fed the multiplex PCR reads into MiXCR, producing one record per CDR3 protein. The table lists fewer than 40,000 distinct CDR3 sequences, around two fifths of them singletons, with 15% to 17% in the top ten. V lost 6 bases and J 18 bases, leaving 21 bases between the germline ends. CDR3 length: 13 residues. Germline CDR1 reads LNHNV; CDR2 reads YYDKDF (reference sequence). The sample in question was PBMCs, obtained before or after stereotactic body radiation therapy (not recorded which). This TCR was sampled from a donor aged 50 or older with non-small cell lung cancer. The rearrangement uses TRBV15 and TRBJ1-6; D is unresolved. The chain's CDR3 is CATRVTYNSPSHF. CDR3 nucleotide sequence: TGTGCCACCAGGGTCACCTATAATTCACCCTCCCACTTT.